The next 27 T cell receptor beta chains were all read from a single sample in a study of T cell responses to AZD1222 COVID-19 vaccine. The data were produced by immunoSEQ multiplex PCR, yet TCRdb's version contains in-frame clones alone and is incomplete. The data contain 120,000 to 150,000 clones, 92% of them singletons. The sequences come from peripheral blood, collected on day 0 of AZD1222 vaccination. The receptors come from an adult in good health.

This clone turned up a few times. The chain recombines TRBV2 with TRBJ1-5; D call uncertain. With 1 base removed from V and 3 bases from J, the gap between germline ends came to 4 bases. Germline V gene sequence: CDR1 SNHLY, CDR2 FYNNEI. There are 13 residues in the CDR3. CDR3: CASSEVANQPQHF. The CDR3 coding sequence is TGTGCCAGCAGTGAAGTGGCCAATCAGCCCCAGCATTTT.

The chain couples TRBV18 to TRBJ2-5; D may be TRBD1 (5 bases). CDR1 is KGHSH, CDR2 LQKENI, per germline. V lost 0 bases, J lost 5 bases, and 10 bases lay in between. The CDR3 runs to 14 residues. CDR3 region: CASSPPAGLETQYF. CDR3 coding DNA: TGTGCCAGCTCACCACCAGCAGGGCTGGAGACCCAGTACTTC.

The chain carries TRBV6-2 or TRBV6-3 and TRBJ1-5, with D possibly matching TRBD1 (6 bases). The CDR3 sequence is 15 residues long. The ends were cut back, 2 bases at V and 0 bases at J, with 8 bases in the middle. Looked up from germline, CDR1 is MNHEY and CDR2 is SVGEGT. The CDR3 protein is CASSYGQNSNQPQHF. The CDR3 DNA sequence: TGTGCCAGCAGTTACGGACAGAATAGCAATCAGCCCCAGCATTTT.

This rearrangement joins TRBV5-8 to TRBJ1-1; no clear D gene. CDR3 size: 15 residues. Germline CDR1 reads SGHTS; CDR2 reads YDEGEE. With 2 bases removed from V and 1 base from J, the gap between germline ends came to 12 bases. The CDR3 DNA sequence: TGTGCCAGCAGCTTTTTGGGGTATCGGAACACTGAAGCTTTCTTT. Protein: CASSFLGYRNTEAFF. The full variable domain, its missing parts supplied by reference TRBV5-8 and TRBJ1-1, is EAGVTQSPTHLIKTRGQQATLRCSPISGHTSVYWYQQALGLGLQFLLWYDEGEERNRGNFPPRFSGRQFPNYSSELNVNALELEDSALYLCASSFLGYRNTEAFFGQGTRLTVV.

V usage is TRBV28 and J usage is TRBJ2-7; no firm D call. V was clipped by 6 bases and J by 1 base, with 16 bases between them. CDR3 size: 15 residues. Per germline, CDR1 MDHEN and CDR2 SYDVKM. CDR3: CASSPSLGESYEQYF. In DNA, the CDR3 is TGTGCCAGCAGCCCCAGCTTAGGAGAGTCCTACGAGCAGTACTTC.

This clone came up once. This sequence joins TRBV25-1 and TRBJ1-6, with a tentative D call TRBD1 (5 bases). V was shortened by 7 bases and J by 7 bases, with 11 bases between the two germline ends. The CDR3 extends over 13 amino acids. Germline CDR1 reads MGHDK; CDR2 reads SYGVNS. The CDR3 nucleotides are TGTGCCAGCAATCAGGGTTGGAATTCACCCCTCCACTTT. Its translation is CASNQGWNSPLHF.

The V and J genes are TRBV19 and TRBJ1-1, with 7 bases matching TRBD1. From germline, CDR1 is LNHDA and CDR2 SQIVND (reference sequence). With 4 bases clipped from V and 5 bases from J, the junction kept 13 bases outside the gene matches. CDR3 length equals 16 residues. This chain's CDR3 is CASSTLQGYFGTEAFF. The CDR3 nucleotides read TGTGCCAGTAGTACTCTACAGGGGTACTTCGGGACTGAAGCTTTCTTT.

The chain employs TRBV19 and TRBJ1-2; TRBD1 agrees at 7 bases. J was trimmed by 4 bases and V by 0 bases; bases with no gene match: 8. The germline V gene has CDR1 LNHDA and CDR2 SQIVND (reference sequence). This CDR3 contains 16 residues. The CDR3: CASSIDRDSASYGYTF. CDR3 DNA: TGTGCCAGTAGTATAGATCGGGACAGCGCGTCCTATGGCTACACCTTC.

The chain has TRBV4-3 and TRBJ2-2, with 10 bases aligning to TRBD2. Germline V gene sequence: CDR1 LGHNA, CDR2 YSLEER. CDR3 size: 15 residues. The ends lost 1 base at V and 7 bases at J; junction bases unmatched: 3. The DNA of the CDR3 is TGCGCCAGCAGCCAAGGACTAGCGGGCGGCGGGGAGCTGTTTTTT. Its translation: CASSQGLAGGGELFF.

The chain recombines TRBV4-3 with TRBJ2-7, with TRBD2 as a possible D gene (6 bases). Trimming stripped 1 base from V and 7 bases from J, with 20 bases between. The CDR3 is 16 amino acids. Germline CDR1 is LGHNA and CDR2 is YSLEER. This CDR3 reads CASSQGLREPPGEQYF. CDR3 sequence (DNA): TGCGCCAGCAGCCAAGGCTTACGGGAGCCACCGGGAGAGCAGTACTTC.

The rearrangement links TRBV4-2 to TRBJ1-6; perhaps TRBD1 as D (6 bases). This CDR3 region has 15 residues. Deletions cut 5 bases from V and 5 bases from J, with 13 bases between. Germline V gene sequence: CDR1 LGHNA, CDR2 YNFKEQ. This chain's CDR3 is CASSEEGGNNSPLHF. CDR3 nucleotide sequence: TGTGCCAGCAGCGAGGAGGGGGGGAATAATTCACCCCTCCACTTT.

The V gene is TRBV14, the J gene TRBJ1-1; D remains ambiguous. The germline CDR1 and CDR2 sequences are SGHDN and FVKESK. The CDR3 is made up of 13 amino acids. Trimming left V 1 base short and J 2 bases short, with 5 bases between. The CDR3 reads CASSQVRNTEAFF. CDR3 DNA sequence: TGTGCCAGCAGCCAAGTTCGAAACACTGAAGCTTTCTTT.

The CDR3 DNA is TGCAGCGTTGAAAATTCCCCGCTTAACACTGAAGCTTTCTTT. As protein: CSVENSPLNTEAFF. The rearrangement uses TRBV29-1 and TRBJ1-1; D is ambiguous. The length of the CDR3 is 14 residues. V shed 2 bases and J shed 2 bases, with 12 bases lying between them. Germline values: CDR1 SQVTM, CDR2 ANQGSEA.

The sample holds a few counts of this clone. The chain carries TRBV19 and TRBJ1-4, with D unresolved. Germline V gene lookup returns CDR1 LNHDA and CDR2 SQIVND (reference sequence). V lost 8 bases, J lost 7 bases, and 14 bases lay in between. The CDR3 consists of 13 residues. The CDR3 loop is CASVVQPGEKLFF. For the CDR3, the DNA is TGTGCCAGTGTCGTCCAGCCGGGTGAAAAACTGTTTTTT.

The CDR3 protein is CASSSQGLGYTF. Here the CDR3 DNA reads TGTGCCAGCAGCTCCCAGGGGCTAGGCTACACCTTC. The gene calls are TRBV7-2 and TRBJ1-2; tentatively, D is TRBD1 (6 bases). The length of the CDR3 is 12 residues. The V gene lost 4 bases and the J gene lost 8 bases, with 11 bases spanning the gap. Germline-derived CDR1 and CDR2 are SGHTA and FQGNSA.

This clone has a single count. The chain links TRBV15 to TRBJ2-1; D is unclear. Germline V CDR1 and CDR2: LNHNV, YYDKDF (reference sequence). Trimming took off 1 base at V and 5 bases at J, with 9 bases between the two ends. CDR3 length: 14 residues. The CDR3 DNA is TGTGCCACCAGCAGAGGGAGTAGAGACAATGAGCAGTTCTTC. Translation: CATSRGSRDNEQFF.

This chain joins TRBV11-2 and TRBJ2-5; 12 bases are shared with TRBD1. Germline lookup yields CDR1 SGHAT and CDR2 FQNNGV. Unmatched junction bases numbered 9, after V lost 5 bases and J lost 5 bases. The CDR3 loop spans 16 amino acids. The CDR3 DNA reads TGTGCCAGCAGCCTAACCGGGACAGGGGGCCTCGAGACCCAGTACTTC. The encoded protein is CASSLTGTGGLETQYF.

In DNA form, the CDR3 reads TGTGCCAGCAGCCCACCGGGCCGGGCTAGCGGACAGATCAATGAGCAGTTCTTC. It codes for CASSPPGRASGQINEQFF. The J gene is TRBJ2-1, the V gene TRBV5-6; D may be TRBD2 (7 bases). Trimming removed 4 bases at V and 6 bases at J, with 26 bases between. This CDR3 is 18 amino acids long. Germline V gives CDR1 SGHDT, CDR2 YYEEEE.

The CDR3 nucleotides read TGTGCCAGCAGCCAATATTTCCGAACCAACACTGAAGCTTTCTTT. It yields the protein CASSQYFRTNTEAFF. J is TRBJ1-1 and V is TRBV14, with no clear D. V was clipped by 2 bases and J by 2 bases, with 12 bases between them. Looked up from germline, CDR1 is SGHDN and CDR2 is FVKESK. The CDR3 spans 15 residues.

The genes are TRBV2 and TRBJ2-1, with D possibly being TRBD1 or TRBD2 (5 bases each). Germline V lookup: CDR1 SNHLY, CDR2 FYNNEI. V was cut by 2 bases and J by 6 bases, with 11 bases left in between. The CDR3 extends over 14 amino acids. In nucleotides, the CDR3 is TGTGCCAGCAGTGAAACCTGGGACGCCAATGAGCAGTTCTTC. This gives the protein CASSETWDANEQFF.

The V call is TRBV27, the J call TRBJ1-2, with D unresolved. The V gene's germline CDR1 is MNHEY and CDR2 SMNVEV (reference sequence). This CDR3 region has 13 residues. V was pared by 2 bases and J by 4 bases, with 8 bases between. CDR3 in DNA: TGTGCCAGCAGTTTAGGGGTTACCTATGGCTACACCTTC. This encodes CASSLGVTYGYTF.

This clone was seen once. The chain's CDR3 is CASSLATSGSSRYNEQFF. The CDR3, as DNA: TGCGCCAGCAGCTTGGCGACTAGCGGGAGTTCGAGATACAATGAGCAGTTCTTC. V usage is TRBV5-1 and J usage is TRBJ2-1; 12 nucleotides line up with TRBD2. This CDR3 contains 18 residues. J gave up 4 bases and V 0 bases, and 8 bases lay outside the gene matches. Per the germline V gene, CDR1 is SGHRS and CDR2 is YFSETQ. The complete variable domain, with remaining parts taken from reference TRBV5-1 and TRBJ2-1, reads KAGVTQTPRYLIKTRGQQVTLSCSPISGHRSVSWYQQTPGQGLQFLFEYFSETQRNKGNFPGRFSGRQFSNSRSEMNVSTLELGDSALYLCASSLATSGSSRYNEQFFGPGTRLTVL.

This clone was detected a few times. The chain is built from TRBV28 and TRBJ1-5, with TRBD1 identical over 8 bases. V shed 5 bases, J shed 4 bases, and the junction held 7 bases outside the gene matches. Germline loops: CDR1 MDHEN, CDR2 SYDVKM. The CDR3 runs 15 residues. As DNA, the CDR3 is TGTGCCAGCAGTGGCCCGGACAGGGCAAATCAGCCCCAGCATTTT. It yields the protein CASSGPDRANQPQHF.

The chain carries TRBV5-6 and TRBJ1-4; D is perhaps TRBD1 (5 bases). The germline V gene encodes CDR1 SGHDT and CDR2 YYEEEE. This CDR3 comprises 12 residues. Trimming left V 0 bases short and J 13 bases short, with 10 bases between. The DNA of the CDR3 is TGTGCCAGCAGCTTGGCCAAGGGGAGACTGTTTTTT. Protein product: CASSLAKGRLFF.

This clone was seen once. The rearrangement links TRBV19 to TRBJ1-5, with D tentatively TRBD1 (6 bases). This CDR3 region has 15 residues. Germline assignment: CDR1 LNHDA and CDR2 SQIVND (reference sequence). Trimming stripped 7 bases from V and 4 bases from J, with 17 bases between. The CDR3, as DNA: TGTGCCAGTACTAAATACGGGACACAGAATCAGCCCCAGCATTTT. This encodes CASTKYGTQNQPQHF.

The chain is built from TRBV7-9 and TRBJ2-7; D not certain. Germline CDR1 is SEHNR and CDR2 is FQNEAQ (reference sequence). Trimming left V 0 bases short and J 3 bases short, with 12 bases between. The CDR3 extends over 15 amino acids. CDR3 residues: CASSLANQARYEQYF. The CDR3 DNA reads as TGTGCCAGCAGCTTAGCGAACCAGGCCCGCTACGAGCAGTACTTC.

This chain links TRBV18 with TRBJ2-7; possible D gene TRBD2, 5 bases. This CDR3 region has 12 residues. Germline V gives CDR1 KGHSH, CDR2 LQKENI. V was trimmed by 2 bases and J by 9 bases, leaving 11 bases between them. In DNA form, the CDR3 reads TGTGCCAGCTCACCAGTCGAGGGCGGGCAGTACTTC. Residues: CASSPVEGGQYF.